Given below is one T cell receptor (beta chain) in context. The sample originates from a study of radiotherapy plus CTLA-4 blockade in lung cancer. Sequencing used immunoSEQ multiplex PCR; TCRdb keeps in-frame clones, though not all of them. The sample records fewer than 65,000 clones, around 79% being singletons. This CDR3 spans 15 amino acids. Trimming removed 4 bases at V and 0 bases at J, with 12 bases between. The germline V gene encodes CDR1 SGHTA and CDR2 FQGNSA. The input for sequencing was peripheral blood, taken from a patient treated with radiotherapy plus ipilimumab. V gene TRBV7-2 combines with J gene TRBJ1-1, with a tentative D call TRBD1 (6 bases). The receptor was derived from a human donor with non-small cell lung cancer whose response to radiotherapy plus ipilimumab could not be evaluated. The CDR3 region has the DNA TGTGCCAGCAGCTCCGGGACACACCTGAACACTGAAGCTTTCTTT. Translated, it gives CASSSGTHLNTEAFF.